Listed below are T cell receptor beta chains from one sample, sequenced in a study of blood T cell repertoires in COVID-19. Sequencing was performed with immunoSEQ multiplex PCR; in TCRdb, only in-frame clones are kept and a portion is missing. Among roughly 130,000 clones, over 85% were seen once, and the ten largest hold about 3.5%. Material: peripheral blood. These TCRs come from a man in his fifties or sixties with active COVID-19. Both conserved end residues are part of each CDR3. A D gene is named only where the DNA matches it firmly. The size field is filled for only some rows; it gives once, few, many or a size class.

J gene	clone size	D gene	V gene	CDR3 DNA	CDR3 protein
TRBJ1-6	-	-	TRBV5-4	TGTGCCAGCTCAAAAAACTCCGGGGGTGATTCACCCCTCCACTTT	CASSKNSGGDSPLHF
TRBJ1-5	-	TRBD1	TRBV28	TGTGCTAGCCGACCGGGACAGACTAATCAGCCCCAGCATTTT	CASRPGQTNQPQHF
TRBJ2-1	-	TRBD2	TRBV4-2	TGTGCCAGCAGCCAAGATCCAACTAGCGGGAGTATTATTGGGAAGCAGTTCTTC	CASSQDPTSGSIIGKQFF
TRBJ1-1	-	-	TRBV3-1/TRBV3-2	TGTGCCAGCAGCCAGCGGACAGTACTAATGAACACTGAAGCTTTCTTT	CASSQRTVLMNTEAFF
TRBJ1-3	-	-	TRBV21-1	TGTGCCAGCAGCAAAGCTCCGACAGGGGGGAGTCAAGGAAACACCATATATTTT	CASSKAPTGGSQGNTIYF
TRBJ2-7	once	-	TRBV5-6	TGTGCCAGCAGTCCTCCCTTATGGCGGGGTGGTCACGAGCAGTACTTC	CASSPPLWRGGHEQYF
TRBJ1-1	few	TRBD1	TRBV5-1	TGCGCCAGCAGGGACAGGGAGAACACTGAAGCTTTCTTT	CASRDRENTEAFF
TRBJ1-1	-	-	TRBV18	TGTGCCAGCTCGCAGACGACGGACAGAAGTGTTAGTGCTGAAGCTTTCTTT	CASSQTTDRSVSAEAFF
TRBJ2-3	-	TRBD2	TRBV5-6	TGTGCCAGCAGCTTGGCCTTTGTTCTAGCGGACACTAGCACAGATACGCAGTATTTT	CASSLAFVLADTSTDTQYF
TRBJ1-1	-	-	TRBV2	TGTGCCAGCAGCGGACCCGGGGCAGGGGAAAGGACTGAAGCTTTCTTT	CASSGPGAGERTEAFF
TRBJ2-5	-	-	TRBV5-6	TGTGCCAGCAGCGCGGGACGTATACAAGAGACCCAGTACTTC	CASSAGRIQETQYF
TRBJ2-1	-	TRBD1	TRBV19	TGTGCCAGTAGGACAGGGCTGAGCTCCTACAATGAGCAGTTCTTC	CASRTGLSSYNEQFF
TRBJ2-1	-	TRBD2	TRBV4-2	TGTGCCAGCAGCCCACGGGGGAGCGGGGGGGCTGGTGAGCAGTTCTTC	CASSPRGSGGAGEQFF
TRBJ1-1	-	-	TRBV4-2	TGTGCCAGCAGCCAAGATGCGGGGAACACTGAAGCTTTCTTT	CASSQDAGNTEAFF
TRBJ2-1	-	TRBD2	TRBV7-9	TGTGCCAGCAGCACACGACTAGCGGGATTGGGGGATGAGCAGTTCTTC	CASSTRLAGLGDEQFF
TRBJ2-3	-	TRBD1	TRBV7-9	TGTGCCAGCAGCTTAGGGGGGCAGGGGGCTGTGGATACGCAGTATTTT	CASSLGGQGAVDTQYF
TRBJ2-1	-	TRBD2	TRBV3-1/TRBV3-2	TGTGCCAGCAGCCAAGATTCTAGCGGGGTCAATGAGCAGTTCTTC	CASSQDSSGVNEQFF
TRBJ2-1	-	TRBD2	TRBV5-1	TGCGCCAGCAGTATGACTAGCGGGAGATCGAATGAGCAGTTCTTC	CASSMTSGRSNEQFF
TRBJ2-1	few	TRBD2	TRBV11-3	TGTGCCAGCAGCCCCGATGTGCTAGCGGGATTCAACAATGAGCAGTTCTTC	CASSPDVLAGFNNEQFF
TRBJ2-5	-	-	TRBV6-5	TGTGCCAGCAGATCAATACTCCGGGAGACCCAGTACTTC	CASRSILRETQYF
TRBJ2-5	once	-	TRBV3-1/TRBV3-2	TGTGCCAGCAGCCAAGATTGGCAGTCCCAAGAGACCCAGTACTTC	CASSQDWQSQETQYF
TRBJ2-1	-	-	TRBV18	TGTGCCAGCTCACCAACCAGGGACAATGAGCAGTTCTTC	CASSPTRDNEQFF
TRBJ2-5	once	TRBD2	TRBV12-3/TRBV12-4	TGTGCCAGCAGTCAGGAGCGGGAGGAGACCCAGTACTTC	CASSQEREETQYF
TRBJ1-2	-	-	TRBV5-8	TGTGCCAGCGTGGGAGCCCTCGACTATGGCTACACCTTC	CASVGALDYGYTF
TRBJ2-1	-	TRBD2	TRBV9	TGTGCCAGCAGCGCCCATCCGGGGGGGACCTCAGTACAAAGTGAGCAGTTCTTC	CASSAHPGGTSVQSEQFF
TRBJ1-1	-	TRBD1	TRBV29-1	TGCAGCGTTTTACAGGGGGCTTCCACAAACACTGAAGCTTTCTTT	CSVLQGASTNTEAFF
TRBJ2-2	-	TRBD2	TRBV6-5	TGTGCCAGCACGGGGCTAGCGGACCAAACCGGGGAGCTGTTTTTT	CASTGLADQTGELFF
TRBJ2-7	-	TRBD1	TRBV10-1	TGCGCCAGCAGTGAGACAGGGGCGTCCTCCGAGCAGTACTTC	CASSETGASSEQYF
TRBJ2-5	-	-	TRBV7-2	TGTGCCAGCAGCTTAGTCTCGAGGAAAGAGACCCAGTACTTC	CASSLVSRKETQYF
TRBJ1-1	-	-	TRBV4-1	TGCGCCAGCAGCCAACATGACAGGCGGGCTGAAGCTTTCTTT	CASSQHDRRAEAFF